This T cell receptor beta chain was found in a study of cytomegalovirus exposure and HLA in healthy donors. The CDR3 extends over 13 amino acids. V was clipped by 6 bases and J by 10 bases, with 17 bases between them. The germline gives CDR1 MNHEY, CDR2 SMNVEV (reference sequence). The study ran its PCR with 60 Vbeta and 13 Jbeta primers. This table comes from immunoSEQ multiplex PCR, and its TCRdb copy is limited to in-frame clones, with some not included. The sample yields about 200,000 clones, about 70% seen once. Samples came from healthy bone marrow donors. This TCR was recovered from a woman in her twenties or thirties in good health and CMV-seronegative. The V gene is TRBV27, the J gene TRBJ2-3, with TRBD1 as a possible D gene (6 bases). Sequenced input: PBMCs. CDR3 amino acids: CASRGVGGRSQYF. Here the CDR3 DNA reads TGTGCCAGCAGGGGGGTAGGGGGACGATCGCAGTATTTT.